This T cell receptor (beta chain) was profiled in a study of radiation and T cells in renal cell carcinoma. Clones were sequenced by immunoSEQ multiplex PCR, and TCRdb holds only the in-frame ones, with some missing. The sample lists more than 120,000 clones, approximately 86% occurring once. Indicated time point: blood 4 weeks post-SBRT, at nephrectomy. Stated treatment: 15 Gy SBRT to primary tumor, nephrectomy 4 weeks later. As for this clone: What it binds is unknown.

V shed 8 bases and J 2 bases; nucleotides not matched to a gene: 9. CDR1 SGHVT and CDR2 SQSDAQ come from the germline V gene. The CDR3 is made up of 15 amino acids. General study findings and limits: In blood, top tumor clones expanded by 2 weeks, shrinking by 4. Baseline intratumoral clonotype presence is unknown without pretreatment biopsies.

Sequenced material: blood, taken from a patient whose treatment included radiotherapy and nephrectomy. The source is a woman aged 45-65 years with renal cell carcinoma. The chain couples TRBV7-4 to TRBJ2-3, with 8 bases that match TRBD1. Here the CDR3 DNA reads TGTGCCAGCCCTATTCCCAGGGGGCACACAGATACGCAGTATTTT. This gives the protein CASPIPRGHTDTQYF.